The 28 T cell receptor beta chains given below trace back to one sample, sequenced in a study of regulatory T cells in long-lasting Graves disease. CDR3-region Arm-PCR and iRepertoire HTBI primers produced the TCR beta libraries. One entry per CDR3 protein results from TCRdb running MiXCR on the multiplex PCR reads. The data show about 660,000 distinct CDR3 sequences, 25% to 30% seen once. Time point specified: persistent/refractory GD, antithyroid drugs over 5 years with positive TRAb. PBMC RNA served as the TCR library source. This specimen was peripheral blood mononuclear cells (PBMCs), taken when the disease was refractory, from a patient treated with antithyroid drugs. The receptors come from a female donor with Graves disease.

This chain links TRBV10-1 with TRBJ2-3, with 12 bases aligning to TRBD2. The CDR3 totals 16 residues. The J segment lost 4 bases and the V segment lost 5 bases, leaving 7 bases of the junction unmatched. Germline V gene sequence: CDR1 WNHNN, CDR2 SYGVQD (reference sequence). As DNA, the CDR3 is TGCGCCAGCAGTCCATTACTAGCGGGAGGCTCAGATACGCAGTATTTT. Translation: CASSPLLAGGSDTQYF.

Remarks on this clonotype: A junction end diverges from the germline sequence, so it may reflect a read error. The gene calls are TRBV6-1 and TRBJ2-7; tentative D call: TRBD2 (6 bases). Looked up from germline, CDR1 is MNHNS and CDR2 is SASEGT. The length of the CDR3 is 12 residues. Written as DNA, the CDR3 is TGTGCCAGCAGTGAAGGGACTACCACCTCTTGCTTC. This codes for CASSEGTTTSCF.

V is TRBV2 and J is TRBJ2-4, with D perhaps matching TRBD1 (5 bases). Trimming took 2 bases from V and 1 from J, leaving 15 bases between them. This CDR3 has 17 residues. The V gene's germline CDR1 is SNHLY and CDR2 FYNNEI. In DNA form, the CDR3 reads TGTGCCAGCAGTGAATGGTATCAGGGTATGGCCAAAAACATTCAGTACTTC. It translates to CASSEWYQGMAKNIQYF. Full variable domain (rest looked up from reference TRBV2 and TRBJ2-4): EPEVTQTPSHQVTQMGQEVILRCVPISNHLYFYWYRQILGQKVEFLVSFYNNEISEKSEIFDDQFSVERPDGSNFTLKIRSTKLEDSAMYFCASSEWYQGMAKNIQYFGAGTRLSVL.

This clonotype is a singleton in its sample. A much larger clone lies a single base off, so this may be a read error. The V call is TRBV11-2, the J call TRBJ1-4; D might be TRBD1 (6 bases). Germline V CDR1 and CDR2: SGHAT, FQNNGV. CDR3 length: 16 residues. In nucleotides, the CDR3 is TGTGTCAGCAGCTACGGACAGTCTATAGCCTATGAAAAACTGTTTTTT. Translation: CVSSYGQSIAYEKLFF.

This clonotype was observed a single time. Just one base apart from a much larger clone, this may be a read error. The chain couples TRBV11-2 to TRBJ1-4; 7 bases are a match to TRBD1. This CDR3 region has 15 residues. Germline values: CDR1 SGHAT, CDR2 FQNNGV. Losses at the gene ends were 5 bases for V and 7 bases for J; bases not matched to a gene: 10. The CDR3 DNA reads as TGTGCCAGCAGCCGGCATGGGACAGCGAGTGAAAAACTGTTTTTT. This gives the protein CASSRHGTASEKLFF.

J is TRBJ2-7 and V is TRBV9; 7 bases agree with TRBD2. The germline V gene has CDR1 SGDLS and CDR2 YYNGEE. The V and J ends lost 0 bases and 4 bases, in that order; junction bases with no gene match: 7. This CDR3 is 15 amino acids long. The CDR3 loop reads CASSVEGSGRYEQYF. The CDR3 DNA sequence: TGTGCCAGCAGCGTAGAAGGTAGCGGGCGGTACGAGCAGTACTTC.

This chain uses TRBV20-1 with TRBJ1-5; D is unresolved. Germline values: CDR1 DFQATT, CDR2 SNEGSKA (reference sequence). The CDR3 is made up of 13 amino acids. Trimming pared 7 bases from V and 0 bases from J, leaving 10 bases between. In nucleotides, the CDR3 is TGCAGTGTCCCGCGAAATAGCAATCAGCCCCAGCATTTT. It translates to CSVPRNSNQPQHF.

There are many counts of this clonotype. This rearrangement joins TRBV6-1 to TRBJ1-1; 10 nucleotides match TRBD1. Germline loops: CDR1 MNHNS, CDR2 SASEGT. Trimming at V came to 4 bases and at J to 0 bases, leaving 2 bases not matched to a gene. The CDR3 sequence is 15 residues long. The CDR3, as DNA: TGTGCCAGCAGTGTGACAGGGGGCGTGAACACTGAAGCTTTCTTT. Translated: CASSVTGGVNTEAFF.

This clonotype was observed many times. The V call is TRBV6-5, the J call TRBJ1-4, with TRBD1 matching over 7 bases. The germline V gene encodes CDR1 MNHEY and CDR2 SVGAGI. There are 14 residues in the CDR3. The V segment lost 2 bases and the J segment 8 bases; nucleotides outside the gene matches: 5. CDR3 sequence reads: CASSYKGGSEKLFF. For the CDR3, the DNA is TGTGCCAGCAGTTACAAAGGGGGCAGCGAAAAACTGTTTTTT.

This clonotype was detected ten times or more. The V gene is TRBV28, the J gene TRBJ2-5, with a possible D match to TRBD1 (6 bases). V was clipped by 3 bases and J by 1 base, with 15 bases between them. Germline V lookup: CDR1 MDHEN, CDR2 SYDVKM. This CDR3 is built from 16 residues. The chain's CDR3 is CASSLRTVLFQETQYF. CDR3 nucleotide sequence: TGTGCCAGCAGTTTGAGGACAGTGCTCTTCCAAGAGACCCAGTACTTC.

This clonotype was seen at least ten times. The rearrangement joins TRBV6-1 to TRBJ2-2; TRBD2 might be the D (5 bases). The CDR3 has 15 residues. Germline CDR1 and CDR2: MNHNS and SASEGT. V was cut by 6 bases and J by 4 bases, with 15 bases left in between. The CDR3 nucleotides are TGTGCCAGCAGAAAGGCGGGCGATCGCACCGGGGAGCTGTTTTTT. Protein: CASRKAGDRTGELFF.

The rearrangement joins TRBV7-9 to TRBJ1-4; D unclear. V was pared by 4 bases and J by 8 bases, with 14 bases between. This CDR3 has 14 amino acids. Germline CDR1 SEHNR, CDR2 FQNEAQ (reference sequence). Here the CDR3 DNA reads TGTGCCAGCAGCTCCCTTGGACGAAGGGAAAAACTGTTTTTT. Translating gives CASSSLGRREKLFF.

The chain links TRBV29-1 to TRBJ2-7; 8 positions match TRBD2. Germline CDR1 SQVTM, CDR2 ANQGSEA. CDR3 length: 12 amino acids. With 5 bases clipped from V and 3 bases from J, the junction kept 3 bases outside the gene matches. The CDR3 loop reads CSVRSGSYEQYF. The CDR3 nucleotides read TGCAGCGTTCGCAGCGGGAGCTACGAGCAGTACTTC.

This clonotype was seen more than once but under ten times. V usage is TRBV6-1 and J usage is TRBJ1-2; 7 nucleotides align to TRBD1. Trimming at V came to 5 bases and at J to 3 bases, leaving 9 bases not matched to a gene. The V gene's germline CDR1 is MNHNS and CDR2 SASEGT. This CDR3 contains 15 residues. The CDR3 region is CASSRTGAGDYGYTF. DNA for the CDR3: TGTGCCAGCAGTCGTACAGGGGCCGGCGACTATGGCTACACCTTC.

This clonotype was seen a few times. The chain has TRBV20-1 and TRBJ1-2; no clear D. CDR1 is DFQATT, CDR2 SNEGSKA, per germline (reference sequence). V lost 6 bases to trimming and J lost 4 bases, with 15 bases between them. The CDR3 is made up of 13 amino acids. CDR3 region: CSAPGQELYGYTF. The CDR3 DNA sequence: TGCAGTGCCCCTGGGCAGGAACTCTATGGCTACACCTTC.

V usage is TRBV24-1 and J usage is TRBJ1-5, with D uncertain. Germline assignment: CDR1 KGHDR and CDR2 SFDVKD. The CDR3 has 12 amino acids. The V gene lost 4 bases and the J gene lost 4 bases, with 4 bases spanning the gap. Written as DNA, the CDR3 is TGTGCCACCAGTGAGGAGAATCAGCCCCAGCATTTT. Translating it yields CATSEENQPQHF.

This clonotype came up a few times. This chain links TRBV6-2 or TRBV6-3 with TRBJ2-2, with D uncertain. CDR3 size: 16 residues. Trimming pared 2 bases from V and 4 bases from J, leaving 14 bases between. Germline CDR1 and CDR2: MNHEY and SVGEGT. CDR3 in DNA: TGTGCCAGCAGTTACACCCCCCCAGTTCTCACCGGGGAGCTGTTTTTT. Amino acids: CASSYTPPVLTGELFF.

V and J are TRBV19 and TRBJ1-5; D is unresolved. The CDR3 is 15 residues long. Germline CDR1 and CDR2: LNHDA and SQIVND (reference sequence). Between the trimmed V and J ends, which lost 7 bases and 5 bases, there was a span of 18 bases. The CDR3 is CASTRVVLGDQPQHF. The DNA for the CDR3 is TGTGCCAGTACAAGGGTGGTATTAGGAGATCAGCCCCAGCATTTT.

This chain joins TRBV25-1 and TRBJ1-1; no firm D call. CDR3 length: 16 residues. Germline V lookup: CDR1 MGHDK, CDR2 SYGVNS. The V end lost 6 bases, the J end lost 0 bases, and 17 bases lay between the germline ends. Written as DNA, the CDR3 is TGTGCCAGCAGCAAAGGGTCGGCCAGGCTGAACACTGAAGCTTTCTTT. This sequence encodes CASSKGSARLNTEAFF.

This clonotype was observed a handful of times. A read error may be the cause here, since a much bigger clone is one base away. The gene calls are TRBV6-2 or TRBV6-3 and TRBJ1-1; D call uncertain. CDR1 and CDR2 from the germline V gene are MNHEY and SVGEGT. This CDR3 has 13 residues. V lost 2 bases to trimming and J lost 1 base, with 5 bases between them. The CDR3 here is CASSYIGNTEAFF. CDR3 nucleotides: TGTGCCAGCAGTTACATAGGGAACACTGAAGCTTTCTTT.

This clonotype was observed a handful of times. V is TRBV7-9 and J is TRBJ1-5, with a possible D match to TRBD1 (5 bases). CDR3 length: 16 amino acids. The V end was cut by 1 base, the J end by 2 bases, with 12 bases between. From germline, CDR1 is SEHNR and CDR2 FQNEAQ (reference sequence). CDR3 DNA: TGTGCCAGCAGCTTAGTGAGCGGGGCAGGCAATCAGCCCCAGCATTTT. It specifies CASSLVSGAGNQPQHF.

The table lists this clonotype with a count of one. Being one base from a much bigger clone, this may be a read error. The rearrangement uses TRBV28 and TRBJ1-2; 8 bases map to TRBD1. Germline-derived CDR1 and CDR2 are MDHEN and SYDVKM. This CDR3 is built from 13 residues. J gave up 6 bases and V 8 bases, and 8 bases lay outside the gene matches. CDR3 in amino acids: CASGDPGQDGYTF. In DNA, the CDR3 is TGTGCCAGCGGTGATCCGGGACAGGATGGCTACACCTTC.

The chain recombines TRBV18 with TRBJ1-2; D is possibly TRBD1 (5 bases). Germline CDR1 and CDR2: KGHSH and LQKENI. This CDR3 region has 16 residues. V was clipped by 0 bases and J by 4 bases, with 15 bases between them. This CDR3 is CASSPPAGIVIYGYTF. The CDR3 DNA reads TGTGCCAGCTCACCACCGGCAGGGATTGTTATCTATGGCTACACCTTC.

This sequence joins TRBV5-1 and TRBJ1-1; TRBD1 matches at 9 bases. CDR1 is SGHRS and CDR2 is YFSETQ in the germline V gene. V was clipped by 0 bases and J by 5 bases; unmatched bases: 8. The CDR3 extends over 16 amino acids. The CDR3 sequence is CASSLGGPGTGTEAFF. In nucleotides, the CDR3 is TGCGCCAGCAGCTTGGGTGGGCCGGGGACAGGGACTGAAGCTTTCTTT.

This chain links TRBV6-2 or TRBV6-3 with TRBJ2-4; 7 positions agree with TRBD1. The CDR3 sequence is 15 residues long. Germline lookup yields CDR1 MNHEY and CDR2 SVGEGT. Trimming took 8 bases from V and 2 from J; bases not matched to a gene: 9. CDR3 region: CASPPRDRTKNIQYF. As DNA, the CDR3 is TGTGCCAGCCCGCCCCGGGACAGAACCAAAAACATTCAGTACTTC.

This clonotype was detected a few times. This chain uses TRBV2 with TRBJ2-7; no clear D. CDR1 is SNHLY, CDR2 FYNNEI, per germline. Trimming cost V 6 bases and J 0 bases, with 12 bases left between them. The CDR3 totals 14 residues. The CDR3 reads CASSPRHRSYEQYF. CDR3 coding DNA: TGTGCCAGCAGCCCGCGACACCGCTCCTACGAGCAGTACTTC.

This clonotype was seen only once. CDR3 region: CASSFGTGGYWNNQPQHF. The CDR3 nucleotides read TGTGCCAGCAGCTTTGGGACAGGGGGCTATTGGAACAATCAGCCCCAGCATTTT. The chain combines TRBV5-5 with TRBJ1-5; 12 bases align to TRBD1. Per the germline V gene, CDR1 is SGHKS and CDR2 is YYEKEE (reference sequence). V shed 2 bases, J shed 3 bases, and the junction held 9 bases outside the gene matches. The CDR3 covers 18 residues.

Notes on this clonotype: This may arise from a read error, as a much more abundant clone is one base away. The chain combines TRBV7-9 with TRBJ1-5, with D hard to call. There are 14 residues in the CDR3. Germline V gene sequence: CDR1 SEHNR, CDR2 FQNEAQ (reference sequence). With 8 bases removed from V and 5 bases from J, the gap between germline ends came to 16 bases. The DNA for the CDR3 is TGTGCCAGCGGTTTACGAGGGTCCGATCAGCCCCAGCATTTT. Its translation is CASGLRGSDQPQHF.